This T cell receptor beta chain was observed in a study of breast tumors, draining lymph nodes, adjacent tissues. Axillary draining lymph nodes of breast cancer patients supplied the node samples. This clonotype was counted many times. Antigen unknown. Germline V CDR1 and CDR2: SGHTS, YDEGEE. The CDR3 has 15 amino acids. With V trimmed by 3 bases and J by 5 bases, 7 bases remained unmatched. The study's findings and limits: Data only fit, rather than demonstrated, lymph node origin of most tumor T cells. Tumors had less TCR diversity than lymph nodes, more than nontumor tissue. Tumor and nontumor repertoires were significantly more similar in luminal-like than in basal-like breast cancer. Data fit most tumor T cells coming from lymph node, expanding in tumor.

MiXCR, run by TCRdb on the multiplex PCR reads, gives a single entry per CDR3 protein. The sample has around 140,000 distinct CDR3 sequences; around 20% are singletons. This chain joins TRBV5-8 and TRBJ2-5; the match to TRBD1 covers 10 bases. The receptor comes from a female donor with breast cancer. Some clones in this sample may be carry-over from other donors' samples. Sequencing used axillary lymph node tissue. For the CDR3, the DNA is TGTGCCAGCAGCTCTGGGACAGGGGAAATTGAGACCCAGTACTTC. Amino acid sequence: CASSSGTGEIETQYF.